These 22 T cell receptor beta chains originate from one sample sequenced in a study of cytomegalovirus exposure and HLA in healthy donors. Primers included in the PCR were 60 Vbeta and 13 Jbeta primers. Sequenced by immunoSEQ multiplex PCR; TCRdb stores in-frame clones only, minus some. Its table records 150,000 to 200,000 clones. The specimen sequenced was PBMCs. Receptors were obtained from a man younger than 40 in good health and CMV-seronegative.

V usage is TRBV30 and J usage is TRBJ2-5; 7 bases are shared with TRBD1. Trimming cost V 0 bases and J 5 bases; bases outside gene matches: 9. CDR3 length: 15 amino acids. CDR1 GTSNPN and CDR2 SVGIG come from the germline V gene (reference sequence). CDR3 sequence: CAWSVWGTVYETQYF. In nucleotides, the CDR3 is TGTGCCTGGAGTGTATGGGGGACAGTCTATGAGACCCAGTACTTC. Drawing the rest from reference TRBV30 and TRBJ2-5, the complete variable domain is SQTIHQWPATLVQPVGSPLSLECTVEGTSNPNLYWYRQAAGRGLQLLFYSVGIGQISSEVPQNLSASRPQDRQFILSSKKLLLSDSGFYLCAWSVWGTVYETQYFGPGTRLLVL.

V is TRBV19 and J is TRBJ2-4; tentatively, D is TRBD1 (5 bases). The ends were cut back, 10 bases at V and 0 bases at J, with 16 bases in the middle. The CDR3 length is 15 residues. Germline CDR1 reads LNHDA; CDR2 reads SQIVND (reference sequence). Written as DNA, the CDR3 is TGTGCCATAAGCCAGGGCCCCCTAGCCAAAAACATTCAGTACTTC. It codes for CAISQGPLAKNIQYF.

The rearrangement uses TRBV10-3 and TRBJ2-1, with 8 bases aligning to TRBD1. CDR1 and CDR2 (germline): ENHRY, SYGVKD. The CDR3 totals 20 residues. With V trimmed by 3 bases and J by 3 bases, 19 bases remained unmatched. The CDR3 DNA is TGTGCCATCAGTGAAGGTGCCGGGACAGGTGCCCCGCACTACTACAATGAGCAGTTCTTC. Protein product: CAISEGAGTGAPHYYNEQFF.

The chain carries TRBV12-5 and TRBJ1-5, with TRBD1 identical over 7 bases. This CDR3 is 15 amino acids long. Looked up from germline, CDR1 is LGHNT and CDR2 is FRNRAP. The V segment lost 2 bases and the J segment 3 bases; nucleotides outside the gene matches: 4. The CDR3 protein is CASGLSTGPNQPQHF. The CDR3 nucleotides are TGTGCTAGTGGTTTGTCGACAGGGCCCAATCAGCCCCAGCATTTT. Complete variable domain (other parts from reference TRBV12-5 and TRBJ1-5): DARVTQTPRHKVTEMGQEVTMRCQPILGHNTVFWYRQTMMQGLELLAYFRNRAPLDDSGMPKDRFSAEMPDATLATLKIQPSEPRDSAVYFCASGLSTGPNQPQHFGDGTRLSIL.

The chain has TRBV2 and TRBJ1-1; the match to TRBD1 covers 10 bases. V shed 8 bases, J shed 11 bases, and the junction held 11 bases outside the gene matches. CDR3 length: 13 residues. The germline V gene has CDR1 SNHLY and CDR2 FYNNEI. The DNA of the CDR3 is TGTGCCAGCGGAACGGGACAGGGGAGTCGGGCTTTCTTT. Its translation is CASGTGQGSRAFF.

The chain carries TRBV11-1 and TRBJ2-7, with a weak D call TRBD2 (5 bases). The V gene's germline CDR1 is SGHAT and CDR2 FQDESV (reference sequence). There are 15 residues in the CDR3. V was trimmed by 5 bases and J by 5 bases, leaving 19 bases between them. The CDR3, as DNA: TGTGCCAGCAGCCGGGTGGGAGAGGCGCGGAACGAGCAGTACTTC. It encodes CASSRVGEARNEQYF.

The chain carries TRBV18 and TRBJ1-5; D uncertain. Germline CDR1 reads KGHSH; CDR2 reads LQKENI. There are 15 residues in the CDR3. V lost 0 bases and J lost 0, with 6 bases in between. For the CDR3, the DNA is TGTGCCAGCTCACCACCGGGCTATAGCAATCAGCCCCAGCATTTT. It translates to CASSPPGYSNQPQHF.

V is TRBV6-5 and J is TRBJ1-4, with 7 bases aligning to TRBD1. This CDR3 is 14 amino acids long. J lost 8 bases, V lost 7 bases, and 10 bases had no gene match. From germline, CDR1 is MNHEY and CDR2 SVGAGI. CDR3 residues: CASTTEGAREKLFF. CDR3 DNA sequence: TGTGCCAGCACAACCGAGGGGGCAAGGGAAAAACTGTTTTTT.

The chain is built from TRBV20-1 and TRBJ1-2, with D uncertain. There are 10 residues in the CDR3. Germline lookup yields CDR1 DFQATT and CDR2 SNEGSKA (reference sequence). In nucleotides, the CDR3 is TGCAGGGGAGGGTCCTATGGCTACACCTTC. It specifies CRGGSYGYTF.

The CDR3 loop reads CSVGRDSRQETQYF. The CDR3 DNA reads TGCAGCGTAGGCCGGGACAGTAGACAAGAGACCCAGTACTTC. V and J are TRBV29-1 and TRBJ2-5; 7 bases are shared with TRBD1. The CDR3 runs 14 residues. The V segment lost 6 bases and the J segment 2 bases; nucleotides outside the gene matches: 9. CDR1 is SQVTM, CDR2 ANQGSEA, per germline.

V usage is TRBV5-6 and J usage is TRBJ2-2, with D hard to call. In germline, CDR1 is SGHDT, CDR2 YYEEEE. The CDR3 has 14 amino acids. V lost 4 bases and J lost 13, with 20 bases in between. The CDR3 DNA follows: TGTGCCAGCAGCCCGCCCTCCGGGTCGGGTGTGCTGTTTTTT. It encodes CASSPPSGSGVLFF. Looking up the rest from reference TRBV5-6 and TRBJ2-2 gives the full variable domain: DAGVTQSPTHLIKTRGQQVTLRCSPKSGHDTVSWYQQALGQGPQFIFQYYEEEERQRGNFPDRFSGHQFPNYSSELNVNALLLGDSALYLCASSPPSGSGVLFFGEGSRLTVL.

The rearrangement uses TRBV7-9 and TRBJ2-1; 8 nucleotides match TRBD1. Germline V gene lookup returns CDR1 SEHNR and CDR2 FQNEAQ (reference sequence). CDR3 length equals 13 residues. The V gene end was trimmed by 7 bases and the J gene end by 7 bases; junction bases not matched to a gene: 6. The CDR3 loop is CASKNRGTNEQFF. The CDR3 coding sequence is TGTGCCAGCAAGAACAGGGGGACGAATGAGCAGTTCTTC. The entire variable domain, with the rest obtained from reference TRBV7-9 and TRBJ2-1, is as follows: DTGVSQNPRHKITKRGQNVTFRCDPISEHNRLYWYRQTLGQGPEFLTYFQNEAQLEKSRLLSDRFSAERPKGSFSTLEIQRTEQGDSAMYLCASKNRGTNEQFFGPGTRLTVL.

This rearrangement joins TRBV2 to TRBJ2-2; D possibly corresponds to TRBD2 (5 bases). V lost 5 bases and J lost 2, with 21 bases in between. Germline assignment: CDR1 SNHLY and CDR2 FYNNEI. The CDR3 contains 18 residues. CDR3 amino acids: CASSQSGITLINTGELFF. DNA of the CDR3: TGTGCCAGCAGTCAATCGGGGATAACATTGATAAACACCGGGGAGCTGTTTTTT.

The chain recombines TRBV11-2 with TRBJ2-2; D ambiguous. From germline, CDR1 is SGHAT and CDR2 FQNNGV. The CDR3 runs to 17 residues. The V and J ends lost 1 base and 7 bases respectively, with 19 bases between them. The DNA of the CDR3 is TGTGCCAGCAGCTTAGTACCCCCCGGTCGCGGCGGCGGGGAGCTGTTTTTT. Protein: CASSLVPPGRGGGELFF.

CDR3 in amino acids: CASSQNRDRGLSYEQYF. The CDR3 nucleotides are TGTGCCAGCAGTCAGAACCGGGACAGGGGTCTTTCCTACGAGCAGTACTTC. The chain is built from TRBV28 and TRBJ2-7; 10 bases map to TRBD1. V trimming: 5 bases; J trimming: 1 base; junction bases outside the gene matches: 11. The CDR3 consists of 17 residues. The germline V gene encodes CDR1 MDHEN and CDR2 SYDVKM.

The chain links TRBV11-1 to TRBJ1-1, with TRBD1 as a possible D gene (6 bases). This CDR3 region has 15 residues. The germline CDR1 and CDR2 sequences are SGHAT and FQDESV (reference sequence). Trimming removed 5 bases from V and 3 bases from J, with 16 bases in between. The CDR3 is CASSPMDSSYTEAFF. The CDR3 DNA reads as TGTGCCAGCAGCCCTATGGACAGTAGTTACACTGAAGCTTTCTTT. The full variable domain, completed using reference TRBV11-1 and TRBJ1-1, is EAEVAQSPRYKITEKSQAVAFWCDPISGHATLYWYRQILGQGPELLVQFQDESVVDDSQLPKDRFSAERLKGVDSTLKIQPAELGDSAMYLCASSPMDSSYTEAFFGQGTRLTVV.

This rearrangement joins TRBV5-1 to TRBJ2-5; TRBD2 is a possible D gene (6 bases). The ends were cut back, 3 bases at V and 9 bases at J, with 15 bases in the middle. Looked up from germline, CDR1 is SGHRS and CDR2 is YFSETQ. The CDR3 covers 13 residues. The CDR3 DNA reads TGCGCCAGCAGCTCACCGGACCCGGGGGCCCAGTACTTC. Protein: CASSSPDPGAQYF.

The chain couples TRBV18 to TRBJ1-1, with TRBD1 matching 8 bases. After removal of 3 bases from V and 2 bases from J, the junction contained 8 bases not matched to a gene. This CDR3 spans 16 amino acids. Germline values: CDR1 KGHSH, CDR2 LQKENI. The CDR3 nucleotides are TGTGCCAGCTCACCGCGCAGGGGGCTCGGAAACACTGAAGCTTTCTTT. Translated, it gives CASSPRRGLGNTEAFF.

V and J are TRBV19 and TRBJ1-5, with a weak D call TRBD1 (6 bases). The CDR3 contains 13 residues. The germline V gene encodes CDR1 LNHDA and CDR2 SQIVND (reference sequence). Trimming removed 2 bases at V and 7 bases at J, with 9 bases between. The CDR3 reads CASSITGKQPQHF. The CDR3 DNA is TGTGCCAGTAGTATAACAGGGAAGCAGCCCCAGCATTTT. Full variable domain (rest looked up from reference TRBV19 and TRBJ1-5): DGGITQSPKYLFRKEGQNVTLSCEQNLNHDAMYWYRQDPGQGLRLIYYSQIVNDFQKGDIAEGYSVSREKKESFPLTVTSAQKNPTAFYLCASSITGKQPQHFGDGTRLSIL.

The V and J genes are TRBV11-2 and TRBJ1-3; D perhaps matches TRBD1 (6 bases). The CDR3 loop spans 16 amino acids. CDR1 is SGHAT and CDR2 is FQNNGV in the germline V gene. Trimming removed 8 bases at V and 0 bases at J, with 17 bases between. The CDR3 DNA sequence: TGTGCCAGCCGCAAATCAGGGGATGGCTCTGGAAACACCATATATTTT. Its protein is CASRKSGDGSGNTIYF.

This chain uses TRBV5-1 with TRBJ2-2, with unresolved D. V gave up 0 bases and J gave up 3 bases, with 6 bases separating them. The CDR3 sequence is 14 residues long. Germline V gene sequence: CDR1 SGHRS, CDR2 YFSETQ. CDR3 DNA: TGCGCCAGCAGCTTGGATCCAGACACCGGGGAGCTGTTTTTT. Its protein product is CASSLDPDTGELFF.

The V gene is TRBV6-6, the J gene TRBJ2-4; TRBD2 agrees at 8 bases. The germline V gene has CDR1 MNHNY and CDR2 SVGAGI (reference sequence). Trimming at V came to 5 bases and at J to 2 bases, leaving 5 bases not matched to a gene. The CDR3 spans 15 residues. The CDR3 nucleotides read TGTGCCAGCAGTACGACTAGCGTGCCCAAAAACATTCAGTACTTC. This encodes CASSTTSVPKNIQYF.